This entry lists 20 T cell receptor beta chains sequenced from one sample in a study of blood T cells in healthy people across ages. Next came a second PCR, run for roughly 6 to 11 cycles, which used a sample-barcoded 5' primer along with a J-beta primer mix. TCRdb reprocessed the 5' RACE reads with MiXCR, giving one entry per CDR3 protein. The sample holds just over 1 million distinct CDR3 sequences, more than 35% seen once. Sequencing used blood. Receptor source: a woman aged 60-75 years in good health.

This clonotype was picked up a small number of times. The chain is built from TRBV25-1 and TRBJ2-1; D possibly corresponds to TRBD1 (6 bases). The CDR3 is 14 residues long. Germline V gives CDR1 MGHDK, CDR2 SYGVNS. With 0 bases removed from V and 7 bases from J, the gap between germline ends came to 10 bases. CDR3 nucleotides: TGTGCCAGCAGTGAATACACAGGGCGGAATGAGCAGTTCTTC. Protein product: CASSEYTGRNEQFF.

About this clonotype: Sequence at one end of the junction differs from germline and may be a read error. The V gene is TRBV20-1, the J gene TRBJ2-1; D not resolved. Per germline, CDR1 DFQATT and CDR2 SNEGSKA (reference sequence). CDR3 length: 15 residues. The CDR3, as DNA: TGCAGTGCTAGTAAAACGATGAGCTCCTACAATGAGCGGTTCTTC. It encodes CSASKTMSSYNERFF.

There are a few counts of this clonotype. The DNA for the CDR3 is TGCAGTGCCCCGGCCTTAGGAGACGGCACAGATACGCAGTATTTT. As protein: CSAPALGDGTDTQYF. The gene calls are TRBV20-1 and TRBJ2-3, with D unresolved. Trimming took 6 bases from V and 1 from J, leaving 17 bases between them. CDR1 DFQATT and CDR2 SNEGSKA come from the germline V gene (reference sequence). There are 15 residues in the CDR3.

This clonotype occurred a few times. This chain uses TRBV29-1 with TRBJ2-3; D gene unclear. The CDR3 totals 13 residues. Trimming stripped 8 bases from V and 4 bases from J, with 16 bases between. CDR1 and CDR2 from the germline V gene are SQVTM and ANQGSEA. The CDR3 nucleotides are TGCAGCCTGGGCTCGCCGTTCGCAGATACGCAGTATTTT. Its protein is CSLGSPFADTQYF.

This chain links TRBV18 with TRBJ2-4, with D perhaps matching TRBD2 (5 bases). The CDR3 sequence is 18 residues long. CDR1 and CDR2 from the germline V gene are KGHSH and LQKENI. Trimming removed 2 bases at V and 1 base at J, with 18 bases between. The CDR3 bases are TGTGCCAGCTCACCAACCCCCCCGGAGGTGGGGGCCAAAAACATTCAGTACTTC. Protein product: CASSPTPPEVGAKNIQYF.

This rearrangement joins TRBV5-1 to TRBJ2-5; D unresolved. Per germline, CDR1 SGHRS and CDR2 YFSETQ. This CDR3 is 15 amino acids long. Deletions cut 0 bases from V and 3 bases from J, with 12 bases between. The DNA of the CDR3 is TGCGCCAGCAGCTTGGTACAGAGTCCTAAAGAGACCCAGTACTTC. Protein: CASSLVQSPKETQYF.

The chain joins TRBV10-3 to TRBJ2-5, with D perhaps TRBD2 (6 bases). This CDR3 comprises 15 residues. Germline V CDR1 and CDR2: ENHRY, SYGVKD. V shed 4 bases and J shed 5 bases, with 17 bases lying between them. CDR3 loop: CAISGSTAGRETQYF. Here the CDR3 DNA reads TGTGCCATCAGTGGGTCGACAGCAGGGAGGGAGACCCAGTACTTC.

The chain joins TRBV21-1 to TRBJ2-7; TRBD2, the table's D call, lacks a check against the DNA. TRBV21-1 is classified as a pseudogene. The CDR3 sequence is 13 residues long. Written as DNA, the CDR3 is TGTGCCAGCAGCATTGAGCGGGGGGATGAGCAGTACTTC. Translated: CASSIERGDEQYF.

This chain links TRBV30 with TRBJ1-2; D remains unclear. Germline V gene sequence: CDR1 GTSNPN, CDR2 SVGIG (reference sequence). The CDR3 extends over 14 amino acids. V lost 3 bases and J 6 bases, leaving 17 bases between the germline ends. CDR3 residues: CAWSVTSGGNGYTF. Here the CDR3 DNA reads TGTGCCTGGAGCGTGACCTCCGGAGGGAATGGCTACACCTTC. Complete variable domain (other parts from reference TRBV30 and TRBJ1-2): SQTIHQWPATLVQPVGSPLSLECTVEGTSNPNLYWYRQAAGRGLQLLFYSVGIGQISSEVPQNLSASRPQDRQFILSSKKLLLSDSGFYLCAWSVTSGGNGYTFGSGTRLTVV.

The table lists this clonotype with many counts. The gene calls are TRBV7-2 and TRBJ2-4; TRBD1 matches 10 bases. This CDR3 contains 17 residues. Germline CDR1 and CDR2: SGHTA and FQGNSA. V gave up 6 bases and J gave up 1 base; unmatched junction bases: 9. The CDR3 reads CASRPDRGRGAKNIQYF. The CDR3 DNA reads as TGTGCCAGCAGACCTGACAGGGGGCGGGGGGCCAAAAACATTCAGTACTTC.

This chain connects TRBV20-1 to TRBJ2-1; TRBD2 matches at 7 bases. V was clipped by 4 bases and J by 3 bases; unmatched bases: 6. The germline V gene has CDR1 DFQATT and CDR2 SNEGSKA (reference sequence). The CDR3 has 14 residues. Here the CDR3 DNA reads TGCAGTGCTAATGGACTAGTAGGCTACAATGAGCAGTTCTTC. The encoded protein is CSANGLVGYNEQFF.

Note on this clonotype: A read error is possible here, since a much larger clone lies one base away. The chain couples TRBV20-1 to TRBJ1-1, with 7 bases aligning to TRBD1. Trimming at V came to 4 bases and at J to 10 bases, leaving 9 bases not matched to a gene. This CDR3 spans 12 amino acids. Germline-derived CDR1 and CDR2 are DFQATT and SNEGSKA (reference sequence). The CDR3 reads CSAIVRQGSAFF. In nucleotides, the CDR3 is TGCAGTGCTATAGTACGACAGGGTTCAGCTTTCTTT.

Comment on this clonotype: A read error may be the cause here, since a much bigger clone is one base away. The chain couples TRBV12-3 or TRBV12-4 to TRBJ2-1; tentatively, D is TRBD2 (5 bases). The CDR3 has 14 amino acids. Trimming removed 3 bases from V and 6 bases from J, with 12 bases in between. The CDR3 is CASSFPGKLNEQFF. CDR3 sequence (DNA): TGTGCCAGCAGTTTCCCCGGGAAGCTCAATGAGCAGTTCTTC.

The chain joins TRBV5-1 to TRBJ2-1; 7 nucleotides match TRBD2. The CDR3 length is 16 residues. Germline V gene data show CDR1 as SGHRS and CDR2 as YFSETQ. Unmatched junction bases numbered 7, after V lost 0 bases and J lost 4 bases. CDR3 amino acids: CASSLEWEGVYNEQFF. CDR3 DNA sequence: TGCGCCAGCAGCTTGGAGTGGGAGGGCGTATACAATGAGCAGTTCTTC.

The genes are TRBV20-1 and TRBJ2-5; 11 bases map to TRBD2. There are 17 residues in the CDR3. From germline, CDR1 is DFQATT and CDR2 SNEGSKA (reference sequence). V lost 0 bases, J lost 2 bases, and 8 bases stayed unmatched. The CDR3 DNA is TGCAGTGCTAGAGATTACTGGGGACTAGCGGTTCAAGAGACCCAGTACTTC. It is translated as CSARDYWGLAVQETQYF.

This clonotype showed up just a few times. This CDR3 reads CATSRVDWNVDTQYF. The CDR3 bases are TGTGCCACCAGCAGAGTCGACTGGAATGTTGATACGCAGTATTTT. V and J are TRBV15 and TRBJ2-3; D unclear. Trimming removed 1 base from V and 6 bases from J, with 14 bases in between. Germline V gene lookup returns CDR1 LNHNV and CDR2 YYDKDF (reference sequence). This CDR3 has 15 residues.

The chain is built from TRBV20-1 and TRBJ2-7, with 14 bases that match TRBD2. This CDR3 contains 13 residues. The germline gives CDR1 DFQATT, CDR2 SNEGSKA (reference sequence). V lost 6 bases and J lost 6; bases outside the gene matches: 4. In nucleotides, the CDR3 is TGCAGTGCGGGACTAGCGGGAGCGGGCGAGCAGTACTTC. It yields the protein CSAGLAGAGEQYF.

This clonotype has only a few counts. This chain uses TRBV6-5 with TRBJ2-7; 10 nucleotides agree with TRBD2. This CDR3 has 15 residues. Germline trimming cut 5 bases from V and 4 bases from J; bases unmatched to any gene: 8. The germline gives CDR1 MNHEY, CDR2 SVGAGI. In DNA form, the CDR3 reads TGTGCCAGCAGTCACGGACTAGCGGCCCGTTACGAGCAGTACTTC. It specifies CASSHGLAARYEQYF.

There are many counts of this clonotype. V gene TRBV28 combines with J gene TRBJ2-7; 11 nucleotides align to TRBD1. V dropped 2 bases and J dropped 6; count of bases not matched to a gene: 0. The CDR3 has 13 residues. Germline V gene lookup returns CDR1 MDHEN and CDR2 SYDVKM. Written as DNA, the CDR3 is TGTGCCAGCAGTTTAGGGACAGGGGGCGAGCAGTACTTC. This encodes CASSLGTGGEQYF.

V gene TRBV9 combines with J gene TRBJ2-3, with a weak D call TRBD2 (5 bases). The ends were cut back, 4 bases at V and 2 bases at J, with 11 bases in the middle. The CDR3 sequence is 14 residues long. Per germline, CDR1 SGDLS and CDR2 YYNGEE. CDR3 sequence: CASSRERTTDTQYF. The CDR3 DNA follows: TGTGCCAGCAGCCGGGAAAGAACCACAGATACGCAGTATTTT.